This TCR beta chain derives from a study of CD8+CD57+ T cells in acquired aplastic anemia. The overall study: Mean yield of DNA from sorted CD4+ and CD8+ cells was around 3 ug. Study results and limitations: Comparison of patients with controls identified around 30 shared CD8+ CDR3 sequences.

In patients chosen for sequencing, flow cytometry had shown CD8+CD57+ cell expansion. Severe acquired aplastic anemia was present in all patients. No patient had been given any therapy when blood was sampled. Germline lookup yields CDR1 DFQATT and CDR2 SNEGSKA (reference sequence). The V end lost 0 bases, the J end lost 7 bases, and 19 bases lay between the germline ends. The CDR3 is 16 amino acids. Profiles of TCR beta VDJ and CDR3 were generated from a genomic DNA template. TCRdb itself ran the reads through MiXCR, one entry per CDR3 protein. The data show over 250,000 distinct CDR3 sequences, approximately 58% seen once. In its sample, this clonotype was seen many times. Antigen: not known.

The TCR sequence derives from a human donor with aplastic anemia. Specimen: sorted CD4+, CD8+, or CD8+CD57+ T cells (not recorded which) from PBMCs. The gene calls are TRBV20-1 and TRBJ2-4, with a tentative D call TRBD1 (5 bases). CDR3 coding DNA: TGCAGTGCTAGAGATCAGCAGGGTCATCGGACGAACATTCAGTACTTC. It translates to CSARDQQGHRTNIQYF.